This T cell receptor (beta chain) was observed in a study of blood T cells in healthy people across ages. The study, taken as a whole, reports: Estimates of diversity drawn from one million T cells were considered underestimates.

Sample-barcoded 5' priming and a J-beta primer mix drove a second PCR of about 7 to 11 cycles. TCRdb itself ran the 5' RACE reads through MiXCR, one entry per CDR3 protein. Counted here are about 780,000 distinct CDR3 sequences, about 45% occurring once; the ten biggest clones make up around 18%. This CDR3 has 14 residues. Germline loops: CDR1 MNHNS, CDR2 SASEGT. V lost 6 bases, J lost 3 bases, and 8 bases stayed unmatched. This clonotype was seen only a few times. No antigen is known for it. The sequence was obtained from a man older than 75 in good health. Sequencing used blood. The rearrangement links TRBV6-1 to TRBJ2-7; 7 bases map to TRBD2. CDR3 in DNA: TGTGCCAGCAGGCCTAGCGGTGACCGCTACGAGCAGTACTTC. Its translation: CASRPSGDRYEQYF.